This T cell receptor (beta chain) was observed in a study of blood T cell repertoires in COVID-19. V shed 0 bases and J shed 2 bases, with 11 bases lying between them. Germline CDR1 is SGHRS and CDR2 is YFSETQ. The CDR3 sequence is 16 residues long. Assignments of participants to cohorts depended upon their own reported clinical history. Method: immunoSEQ multiplex PCR; TCRdb's copy keeps in-frame clones and lacks some. The repertoire includes about 180,000 clones, about 88% of them detected once, and around 2.3% sits in the top ten. This TCR was recovered from a woman aged 40 to 50 with acute COVID-19. Input material: PBMCs or T cells enriched from blood (not recorded which). V gene TRBV5-1 combines with J gene TRBJ1-4; D remains unclear. The CDR3 DNA reads TGCGCCAGCAGCTTGGGGGGAGTACGGACTAATGAAAAACTGTTTTTT. Encoded protein: CASSLGGVRTNEKLFF.